A single sample gave rise to the 20 T cell receptor beta chains below, sequenced in a study of blood T cell repertoires in COVID-19. Measured with immunoSEQ multiplex PCR; TCRdb has only the in-frame clones, and not every one. This sample has 250,000 to 300,000 clones; about nine tenths occur once, and the top ten carry over 3.5%. Source material: peripheral blood. Source of these receptors: a woman aged 40 to 50 with acute or convalescent COVID-19.

V usage is TRBV5-5 and J usage is TRBJ2-5, with a possible D match to TRBD2 (5 bases). The V gene lost 0 bases and the J gene lost 5 bases, with 11 bases spanning the gap. Germline CDR1 SGHKS, CDR2 YYEKEE (reference sequence). This CDR3 region has 14 residues. CDR3 amino acids: CASSLGRLVETQYF. DNA for the CDR3: TGTGCCAGCAGCTTGGGGAGGTTGGTTGAGACCCAGTACTTC.

The V call is TRBV5-1, the J call TRBJ1-2; TRBD1 agrees at 12 bases. Germline V gene sequence: CDR1 SGHRS, CDR2 YFSETQ. This CDR3 is built from 15 residues. The V segment lost 7 bases and the J segment 7 bases; nucleotides outside the gene matches: 11. This CDR3 reads CASSSGGQGAFGYTF. The CDR3 DNA follows: TGCGCCAGCTCCTCGGGGGGACAGGGGGCGTTTGGCTACACCTTC.

This clone appeared a single time. The CDR3 loop is CAISRGISYEQYV. The CDR3 region has the DNA TGTGCCATCAGTCGGGGGATTTCCTACGAGCAGTACGTC. V and J are TRBV10-3 and TRBJ2-7, with D possibly matching TRBD2 (6 bases). Trimming stripped 5 bases from V and 1 base from J, with 9 bases between. The CDR3 is made up of 13 amino acids. Per the germline V gene, CDR1 is ENHRY and CDR2 is SYGVKD.

The chain has TRBV27 and TRBJ2-3; a possible D gene is TRBD2 (6 bases). Per the germline V gene, CDR1 is MNHEY and CDR2 is SMNVEV (reference sequence). The germline V and J ends were trimmed by 1 base and 0 bases, with 20 bases remaining between them. The CDR3 contains 19 residues. CDR3 DNA sequence: TGTGCCAGCAGTTTATTTTCGGTTAGAGGAGCGGGTAGCACAGATACGCAGTATTTT. As protein: CASSLFSVRGAGSTDTQYF.

This clone appeared a single time. V and J are TRBV4-1 and TRBJ1-5, with 11 bases that match TRBD1. CDR1 is MGHRA and CDR2 is YSYEKL in the germline V gene. Trimming took 3 bases from V and 4 from J; bases not matched to a gene: 5. This CDR3 region has 16 residues. CDR3 residues: CASSQTGQGDNQPQHF. The CDR3 nucleotides are TGCGCCAGCAGCCAGACGGGACAGGGGGATAATCAGCCCCAGCATTTT.

This sequence joins TRBV6-5 and TRBJ1-1; possibly TRBD1 for D (6 bases). The CDR3 is 15 residues long. Per germline, CDR1 MNHEY and CDR2 SVGAGI. Trimming left V 5 bases short and J 1 base short, with 14 bases between. CDR3 in DNA: TGTGCCAGCAGTACTAACCAGGGGTGGAACACTGAAGCTTTCTTT. The encoded protein is CASSTNQGWNTEAFF.

There are a few counts of this clone. This sequence joins TRBV25-1 and TRBJ2-3; 10 bases match TRBD2. The germline CDR1 and CDR2 sequences are MGHDK and SYGVNS. The CDR3 is 17 amino acids. The V and J ends lost 3 bases and 4 bases, in that order; junction bases with no gene match: 10. CDR3 residues: CASSDGPRAGGSDTQYF. The CDR3 DNA reads as TGTGCCAGCAGTGATGGCCCTCGAGCGGGGGGGTCAGATACGCAGTATTTT.

This clone was detected only a few times. The chain employs TRBV27 and TRBJ2-2; 9 bases match TRBD1. This CDR3 contains 12 residues. The junction had 4 bases not matched to a gene; V was cut back by 5 bases and J by 12 bases. Germline CDR1 and CDR2: MNHEY and SMNVEV (reference sequence). The CDR3 sequence: CASSTTGGKLFF. The DNA for the CDR3 is TGTGCCAGCAGTACGACAGGGGGGAAGCTGTTTTTT.

In regard to this clone: The sample has other DNA sequences that encode this CDR3 too. The gene calls are TRBV7-2 and TRBJ2-5; possibly TRBD2 for D (7 bases). Trimming removed 2 bases at V and 4 bases at J, with 11 bases between. This CDR3 has 14 residues. In germline, CDR1 is SGHTA, CDR2 FQGNSA. The CDR3 here is CASSLRGGVETQYF. The DNA of the CDR3 is TGTGCCAGCAGCTTAAGGGGGGGGGTAGAGACCCAGTACTTC.

The rearrangement uses TRBV7-2 and TRBJ1-1, with a tentative D call TRBD1 (5 bases). The CDR3 totals 18 residues. The germline CDR1 and CDR2 sequences are SGHTA and FQGNSA. Trimming pared 0 bases from V and 1 base from J, leaving 18 bases between. The DNA for the CDR3 is TGTGCCAGCAGCTTAGCGTCTTTGGGGGGAAGGAGGAACACTGAAGCTTTCTTT. Protein product: CASSLASLGGRRNTEAFF.

A single count supports this clone. This rearrangement joins TRBV11-2 to TRBJ1-2; 9 bases match TRBD1. The germline gives CDR1 SGHAT, CDR2 FQNNGV. CDR3 length: 16 amino acids. J gave up 2 bases and V 3 bases, and 7 bases lay outside the gene matches. This CDR3 reads CASSFNKDRGNYGYTF. The CDR3 DNA reads TGTGCCAGCAGCTTTAATAAGGACAGGGGCAACTATGGCTACACCTTC.

The V gene is TRBV6-4, the J gene TRBJ1-4; D is unresolved. The germline V gene encodes CDR1 MRHNA and CDR2 SNTAGT. The CDR3 extends over 12 amino acids. V was trimmed by 3 bases and J by 12 bases, leaving 11 bases between them. CDR3 DNA: TGTGCCAGCAGTGAGTGTAGCGTGGAACTGTTTTTT. Amino acid sequence: CASSECSVELFF.

The chain carries TRBV4-1 and TRBJ1-1, with 10 positions matching TRBD1. CDR3 length: 15 amino acids. Losses at the gene ends were 4 bases for V and 5 bases for J; bases not matched to a gene: 7. Germline V gene data show CDR1 as MGHRA and CDR2 as YSYEKL. The CDR3 here is CASSLLDRGKTEAFF. Here the CDR3 DNA reads TGCGCCAGCAGCCTCTTGGACAGGGGGAAAACTGAAGCTTTCTTT.

The chain joins TRBV11-2 to TRBJ2-5, with D maybe TRBD2 (7 bases). This CDR3 region has 16 residues. Trimming stripped 4 bases from V and 5 bases from J, with 20 bases between. Germline CDR1 and CDR2: SGHAT and FQNNGV. CDR3 in DNA: TGTGCCAGCAGCTCCCGTGGGGGGGGCTGGGAGGAGACCCAGTACTTC. Residues: CASSSRGGGWEETQYF.

The chain uses TRBV30 and TRBJ2-6; D may be TRBD1 (5 bases). Germline V gives CDR1 GTSNPN, CDR2 SVGIG (reference sequence). Trimming left V 5 bases short and J 0 bases short, with 5 bases between. The CDR3 runs to 13 residues. As DNA, the CDR3 is TGTGCCTGGGGGGCCTCTGGGGCCAACGTCCTGACTTTC. This codes for CAWGASGANVLTF.

The rearrangement links TRBV27 to TRBJ2-2, with 8 positions matching TRBD1. This CDR3 has 17 residues. The trim removed 5 bases at V and 1 base at J, leaving 9 bases unmatched. Germline V gene sequence: CDR1 MNHEY, CDR2 SMNVEV (reference sequence). CDR3 in DNA: TGTGCCAGCAGTCTAGTTGCCGGGACAGGGAACACCGGGGAGCTGTTTTTT. Protein: CASSLVAGTGNTGELFF.

The chain is built from TRBV19 and TRBJ2-5; TRBD2 matches 8 bases. The CDR3 runs to 12 residues. From germline, CDR1 is LNHDA and CDR2 SQIVND (reference sequence). The V gene end was trimmed by 6 bases and the J gene end by 6 bases; junction bases not matched to a gene: 3. The CDR3 region is CASSRGGQTQYF. The DNA for the CDR3 is TGTGCCAGTAGCCGGGGGGGCCAGACCCAGTACTTC.

In this sample, this clone turned up once. The chain recombines TRBV2 with TRBJ2-3, with TRBD2 matching over 12 bases. The J segment lost 0 bases and the V segment lost 7 bases, leaving 5 bases of the junction unmatched. CDR3 size: 16 residues. Germline V gene lookup returns CDR1 SNHLY and CDR2 FYNNEI. The CDR3 is CASKLAGGASTDTQYF. DNA for the CDR3: TGTGCCAGCAAACTAGCGGGGGGCGCTAGCACAGATACGCAGTATTTT. Using reference TRBV2 and TRBJ2-3 for the parts outside the CDR3, the full variable domain is EPEVTQTPSHQVTQMGQEVILRCVPISNHLYFYWYRQILGQKVEFLVSFYNNEISEKSEIFDDQFSVERPDGSNFTLKIRSTKLEDSAMYFCASKLAGGASTDTQYFGPGTRLTVL.

The chain's CDR3 is CASSLVQGSLTF. CDR3 bases: TGCGCCAGCAGCTTGGTCCAGGGATCACTGACCTTC. The chain recombines TRBV5-1 with TRBJ1-2; D is possibly TRBD1 (5 bases). Germline V gives CDR1 SGHRS, CDR2 YFSETQ. The CDR3 spans 12 residues. The ends were cut back, 0 bases at V and 14 bases at J, with 14 bases in the middle.

The chain joins TRBV5-1 to TRBJ2-3; TRBD2 agrees at 7 bases. The CDR3 is 17 residues long. The ends lost 0 bases at V and 1 base at J; junction bases unmatched: 8. Germline CDR1 is SGHRS and CDR2 is YFSETQ. CDR3 DNA: TGCGCCAGCAGCTTGGAGATGGCGGGGGACCGCACAGATACGCAGTATTTT. Residues: CASSLEMAGDRTDTQYF.